Listed here are 28 T cell receptor beta chains from one sample, sequenced in a study of blood T cell repertoires in COVID-19. Assay: immunoSEQ multiplex PCR; the TCRdb copy retains only in-frame clones and omits some. Of over 100,000 clones in the sample, 60% to 80% are singletons; the top ten hold approximately 9.9%. The sample was peripheral blood. The receptors stem from a man aged 55 to 69 with active or convalescent COVID-19.

The chain links TRBV24-1 to TRBJ2-3; D call uncertain. Deletions cut 12 bases from V and 2 bases from J, with 5 bases between. CDR3 size: 10 residues. Germline CDR1 is KGHDR and CDR2 is SFDVKD. CDR3 in DNA: TGTGCCTTAAACACAGATACGCAGTATTTT. This encodes CALNTDTQYF.

V and J are TRBV7-9 and TRBJ1-1, with a tentative D call TRBD1 (6 bases). Trimming stripped 5 bases from V and 1 base from J, with 8 bases between. The CDR3 has 13 amino acids. Germline V gives CDR1 SEHNR, CDR2 FQNEAQ (reference sequence). The CDR3 region is CASSRTANTEAFF. The CDR3 DNA reads as TGTGCCAGCAGCCGGACAGCGAACACTGAAGCTTTCTTT.

J is TRBJ1-4 and V is TRBV5-1; perhaps TRBD1 as D (6 bases). Germline CDR1 reads SGHRS; CDR2 reads YFSETQ. V lost 0 bases, J lost 5 bases, and 11 bases lay in between. The CDR3 spans 15 residues. The CDR3 sequence is CASSLAAGDNEKLFF. The CDR3, as DNA: TGCGCCAGCAGCTTGGCGGCAGGGGACAATGAAAAACTGTTTTTT.

The chain recombines TRBV27 with TRBJ2-7; 7 nucleotides align to TRBD1. CDR3 length: 14 amino acids. The V segment lost 0 bases and the J segment 3 bases; nucleotides outside the gene matches: 2. Germline V gene data show CDR1 as MNHEY and CDR2 as SMNVEV (reference sequence). The CDR3 DNA reads as TGTGCCAGCAGTTTATCTCGGACAGGCTACGAGCAGTACTTC. This translates into CASSLSRTGYEQYF.

The rearrangement uses TRBV2 and TRBJ2-1, with TRBD1 as a possible D gene (6 bases). This CDR3 has 15 amino acids. V lost 5 bases to trimming and J lost 0 bases, with 11 bases between them. From germline, CDR1 is SNHLY and CDR2 FYNNEI. CDR3 residues: CASSRTVSSYNEQFF. The CDR3 DNA sequence: TGTGCCAGCAGTAGGACAGTAAGCTCCTACAATGAGCAGTTCTTC.

The rearrangement joins TRBV29-1 to TRBJ1-1, with D unclear. This CDR3 comprises 13 residues. The ends were cut back, 4 bases at V and 2 bases at J, with 11 bases in the middle. Germline V lookup: CDR1 SQVTM, CDR2 ANQGSEA. The CDR3 sequence is CSVGPPGNTEAFF. CDR3 coding DNA: TGCAGCGTTGGGCCTCCGGGAAACACTGAAGCTTTCTTT. Together with reference TRBV29-1 and TRBJ1-1, the CDR3 gives the full variable domain: SAVISQKPSRDICQRGTSLTIQCQVDSQVTMMFWYRQQPGQSLTLIATANQGSEATYESGFVIDKFPISRPNLTFSTLTVSNMSPEDSSIYLCSVGPPGNTEAFFGQGTRLTVV.

CDR3 protein: CASSSQGSGANVLTF. The CDR3 DNA sequence: TGTGCCAGCAGCTCACAGGGGTCTGGGGCCAACGTCCTGACTTTC. This chain uses TRBV5-6 with TRBJ2-6; 7 nucleotides agree with TRBD1. The CDR3 is 15 amino acids. Germline V gene lookup returns CDR1 SGHDT and CDR2 YYEEEE. After removal of 3 bases from V and 1 base from J, the junction contained 1 base not matched to a gene.

This chain links TRBV5-1 with TRBJ2-1, with D possibly matching TRBD1 (6 bases). V dropped 6 bases and J dropped 4 bases, with 11 bases sitting between them. This CDR3 is 13 amino acids long. CDR1 and CDR2 from the germline V gene are SGHRS and YFSETQ. The CDR3 DNA follows: TGCGCCAGCACACAGGGAGCATACAATGAGCAGTTCTTC. Translation gives CASTQGAYNEQFF.

V is TRBV11-2 and J is TRBJ2-1, with D possibly TRBD2 on 6 matching bases. The CDR3 runs 16 residues. Trimming took 1 base from V and 3 from J, leaving 13 bases between them. Germline CDR1 SGHAT, CDR2 FQNNGV. In nucleotides, the CDR3 is TGTGCCAGCAGCTTAGGTGGGGGGAGAGTCTACAATGAGCAGTTCTTC. It is translated as CASSLGGGRVYNEQFF.

This rearrangement joins TRBV12-5 to TRBJ2-3, with TRBD1 identical over 9 bases. The CDR3 totals 13 residues. In germline, CDR1 is LGHNT, CDR2 FRNRAP. The trim removed 3 bases at V and 10 bases at J, leaving 5 bases unmatched. CDR3 coding DNA: TGTGCTAGTGGTTTAGGACAGGGGACAGCGCAGTATTTT. Protein product: CASGLGQGTAQYF. Full variable domain (remainder filled in from reference TRBV12-5 and TRBJ2-3): DARVTQTPRHKVTEMGQEVTMRCQPILGHNTVFWYRQTMMQGLELLAYFRNRAPLDDSGMPKDRFSAEMPDATLATLKIQPSEPRDSAVYFCASGLGQGTAQYFGPGTRLTVL.

V gene TRBV5-1 combines with J gene TRBJ2-3; TRBD2 agrees at 14 bases. The junction had 7 bases not matched to a gene; V was cut back by 4 bases and J by 6 bases. The length of the CDR3 is 16 residues. The germline CDR1 and CDR2 sequences are SGHRS and YFSETQ. The CDR3 DNA sequence: TGCGCCAGCAGCCCGGGACTAGCGGGGGCAGGGGATACGCAGTATTTT. It specifies CASSPGLAGAGDTQYF.

V and J are TRBV29-1 and TRBJ2-6, with 7 bases lining up with TRBD1. CDR1 is SQVTM and CDR2 is ANQGSEA in the germline V gene. The CDR3 extends over 16 amino acids. The V and J ends lost 1 base and 0 bases, in that order; junction bases with no gene match: 3. The CDR3 is CSVEGDSLSGANVLTF. As DNA, the CDR3 is TGCAGCGTTGAAGGGGACAGTCTCTCTGGGGCCAACGTCCTGACTTTC.

This chain connects TRBV19 to TRBJ1-2; the match to TRBD1 covers 9 bases. V lost 5 bases to trimming and J lost 6 bases; unmatched junction nucleotides: 10. The CDR3 consists of 15 residues. Germline-derived CDR1 and CDR2 are LNHDA and SQIVND (reference sequence). The CDR3 protein is CASSSLGTGNDGYTF. The CDR3 nucleotides read TGTGCCAGTAGTTCCCTAGGGACAGGGAACGATGGCTACACCTTC.

This chain connects TRBV19 to TRBJ2-2, with a tentative D call TRBD2 (5 bases). This CDR3 comprises 15 residues. The germline V gene encodes CDR1 LNHDA and CDR2 SQIVND (reference sequence). Trimming pared 10 bases from V and 0 bases from J, leaving 15 bases between. The CDR3 nucleotides read TGTGCCACCCTAAGGATCGGGGCGAACACCGGGGAGCTGTTTTTT. As protein: CATLRIGANTGELFF.

V gene TRBV7-2 combines with J gene TRBJ2-1; D gene unclear. Trimming took off 3 bases at V and 7 bases at J, with 13 bases between the two ends. The CDR3 has 14 residues. Per germline, CDR1 SGHTA and CDR2 FQGNSA. For the CDR3, the DNA is TGTGCCAGCAGCTTTCGCGGTGGCCATAATGAGCAGTTCTTC. It yields the protein CASSFRGGHNEQFF.

The rearrangement joins TRBV13 to TRBJ1-5; D call uncertain. V shed 5 bases and J shed 6 bases, with 8 bases lying between them. CDR1 and CDR2 from the germline V gene are PRHDT and FYEKMQ (reference sequence). The CDR3 sequence is 12 residues long. CDR3 in amino acids: CASSEGGQPQHF. CDR3 sequence (DNA): TGTGCCAGCAGCGAGGGCGGTCAGCCCCAGCATTTT.

Worth noting for this clone: One end of the junction does not line up with germline, which may come from a read error. This sequence joins TRBV6-5 and TRBJ2-1, with a tentative D call TRBD2 (5 bases). Germline CDR1 MNHEY, CDR2 SVGAGI. This CDR3 is built from 15 residues. CDR3 loop: CASSSPGMPYNEQFF. As DNA, the CDR3 is TGTGCTAGCAGTTCCCCGGGGATGCCCTACAATGAGCAGTTCTTC.

The chain combines TRBV14 with TRBJ2-7, with a weak D call TRBD1 (6 bases). The V gene's germline CDR1 is SGHDN and CDR2 FVKESK. Trimming cost V 4 bases and J 9 bases, with 13 bases left between them. The CDR3 totals 12 residues. The CDR3 sequence: CASSPRGFVQYF. As DNA, the CDR3 is TGTGCCAGCAGCCCAAGGGGGTTCGTGCAGTACTTC.

V gene TRBV5-4 combines with J gene TRBJ1-1, with D uncertain. CDR3 length equals 14 residues. Trimming took 0 bases from V and 4 from J, leaving 10 bases between them. Germline CDR1 is SGHNT and CDR2 is YYREEE (reference sequence). Here the CDR3 DNA reads TGTGCCAGCAGCTTGGACAAGATTGGCACTGAAGCTTTCTTT. Residues: CASSLDKIGTEAFF.

The J gene is TRBJ1-1, the V gene TRBV4-1; possible D gene TRBD1, 6 bases. The V gene's germline CDR1 is MGHRA and CDR2 YSYEKL. V lost 4 bases and J 3 bases, leaving 15 bases between the germline ends. The CDR3 extends over 15 amino acids. The CDR3 bases are TGCGCCAGCAGCCGATCACAGGGATCGGACACTGAAGCTTTCTTT. Translation: CASSRSQGSDTEAFF.

This clone was seen a handful of times. The J gene is TRBJ1-5, the V gene TRBV7-8, with D uncertain. Germline assignment: CDR1 SGHVS and CDR2 FQNEAQ. The CDR3 contains 12 residues. V lost 6 bases to trimming and J lost 4 bases, with 7 bases between them. CDR3 loop: CASSSLNQPQHF. The CDR3 DNA reads TGTGCCAGCAGTTCTCTTAATCAGCCCCAGCATTTT.

This clone showed up just a few times. The J gene is TRBJ2-2, the V gene TRBV11-3; 8 nucleotides align to TRBD2. CDR1 and CDR2 from the germline V gene are SGHNT and YENEEA. Unmatched junction bases numbered 12, after V lost 5 bases and J lost 7 bases. This CDR3 has 16 residues. DNA for the CDR3: TGTGCCAGCAGCCCCTTGGCCGGGACTAGGGTCGGGGAGCTGTTTTTT. It is translated as CASSPLAGTRVGELFF.

V and J are TRBV28 and TRBJ1-1, with 7 nucleotides matching TRBD1. CDR1 and CDR2 from the germline V gene are MDHEN and SYDVKM. V lost 7 bases to trimming and J lost 1 base; unmatched junction nucleotides: 9. This CDR3 is 15 amino acids long. Here the CDR3 reads CASNAQGPKNTEAFF. The CDR3 coding sequence is TGTGCCAGCAACGCACAGGGGCCCAAGAACACTGAAGCTTTCTTT.

The chain links TRBV5-1 to TRBJ2-7; TRBD2 aligns across 11 bases. The V segment lost 7 bases and the J segment 2 bases; nucleotides outside the gene matches: 14. The CDR3 is 17 amino acids. Germline V gives CDR1 SGHRS, CDR2 YFSETQ. CDR3 DNA: TGCGCCAGCCTCCTGCGGGTAGCGGGAGGGCGAACCTACGAGCAGTACTTC. Amino acid sequence: CASLLRVAGGRTYEQYF.

The chain recombines TRBV29-1 with TRBJ1-2; perhaps TRBD1 as D (5 bases). This CDR3 has 12 amino acids. V was pared by 4 bases and J by 0 bases, with 6 bases between. The germline CDR1 and CDR2 sequences are SQVTM and ANQGSEA. DNA of the CDR3: TGCAGCGTTGGGGACTCTAACTATGGCTACACCTTC. Its protein is CSVGDSNYGYTF.

The chain is built from TRBV5-6 and TRBJ2-4; a possible D gene is TRBD2 (5 bases). CDR3 length equals 17 residues. In germline, CDR1 is SGHDT, CDR2 YYEEEE. Trimming stripped 0 bases from V and 0 bases from J, with 13 bases between. The CDR3 coding sequence is TGTGCCAGCAGCTTGGACGGACTGCGACTAGCCAAAAACATTCAGTACTTC. Protein sequence: CASSLDGLRLAKNIQYF. Drawing the rest from reference TRBV5-6 and TRBJ2-4, the complete variable domain is DAGVTQSPTHLIKTRGQQVTLRCSPKSGHDTVSWYQQALGQGPQFIFQYYEEEERQRGNFPDRFSGHQFPNYSSELNVNALLLGDSALYLCASSLDGLRLAKNIQYFGAGTRLSVL.

The rearrangement uses TRBV2 and TRBJ1-6; D is undetermined. V shed 4 bases and J shed 0 bases, with 7 bases lying between them. The CDR3 sequence is 15 residues long. Germline loops: CDR1 SNHLY, CDR2 FYNNEI. The chain's CDR3 is CASSAGSSYNSPLHF. DNA for the CDR3: TGTGCCAGCAGTGCGGGGAGCTCCTATAATTCACCCCTCCACTTT. The variable domain in full, with the rest retrieved from reference TRBV2 and TRBJ1-6, is EPEVTQTPSHQVTQMGQEVILRCVPISNHLYFYWYRQILGQKVEFLVSFYNNEISEKSEIFDDQFSVERPDGSNFTLKIRSTKLEDSAMYFCASSAGSSYNSPLHFGNGTRLTVT.

This clone was seen a single time. The chain employs TRBV14 and TRBJ1-2; unclear D gene. With 2 bases removed from V and 6 bases from J, the gap between germline ends came to 16 bases. The CDR3 is 15 amino acids. Per germline, CDR1 SGHDN and CDR2 FVKESK. CDR3 protein: CASSQFGSGVDGYTF. The CDR3 region has the DNA TGTGCCAGCAGCCAATTTGGATCCGGAGTCGATGGCTACACCTTC.